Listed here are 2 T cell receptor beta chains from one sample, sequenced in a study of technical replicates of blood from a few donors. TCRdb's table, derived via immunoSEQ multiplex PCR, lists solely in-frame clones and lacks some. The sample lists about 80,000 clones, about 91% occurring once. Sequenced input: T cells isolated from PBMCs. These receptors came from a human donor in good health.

DNA of the CDR3: TGCAGCGTTCTCGGGACAGGGGGGGGCGAGCAGTACTTC. It encodes CSVLGTGGGEQYF. The chain uses TRBV29-1 and TRBJ2-7, with 11 bases aligning to TRBD1. V was clipped by 5 bases and J by 6 bases; unmatched bases: 6. The CDR3 extends over 13 amino acids. Per the germline V gene, CDR1 is SQVTM and CDR2 is ANQGSEA.

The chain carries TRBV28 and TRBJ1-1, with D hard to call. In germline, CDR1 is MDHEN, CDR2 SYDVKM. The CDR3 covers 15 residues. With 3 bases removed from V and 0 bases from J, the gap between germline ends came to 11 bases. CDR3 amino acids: CASSLGKYMNTEAFF. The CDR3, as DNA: TGTGCCAGCAGTTTGGGCAAATACATGAACACTGAAGCTTTCTTT.